The entry below gives a single T cell receptor (beta chain) sequence along with its context. In the original workflow: Using reference gene primer amplification, nucleated cell counts were estimated. The protocol was immunoSEQ multiplex PCR, while the TCRdb copy is restricted to in-frame clones and leaves out a portion. That table gives V, J and clone size, and the DNA gave D and trimming. The table shows about 260,000 clones, with roughly 80% occurring only once. The sample originates from a study of blood T cell repertoires in COVID-19. Whole-study context: Sites across the United States, Italy and Spain contributed samples from acute and convalescent COVID-19. T cells, B-cell-depleted T cells, or PBMCs supplied cDNA or gDNA.

The V end lost 0 bases, the J end lost 0 bases, and 12 bases lay between the germline ends. The length of the CDR3 is 16 residues. Per the germline V gene, CDR1 is SGHRS and CDR2 is YFSETQ. This sequence was found in a man between 60 and 75 years old with acute or convalescent COVID-19. Sequences were obtained from peripheral blood. The genes are TRBV5-1 and TRBJ2-5; TRBD1 is a possible D gene (6 bases). The CDR3 region has the DNA TGCGCCAGCAGCTTGGACCCGACAGGTGACCAAGAGACCCAGTACTTC. The encoded protein is CASSLDPTGDQETQYF.